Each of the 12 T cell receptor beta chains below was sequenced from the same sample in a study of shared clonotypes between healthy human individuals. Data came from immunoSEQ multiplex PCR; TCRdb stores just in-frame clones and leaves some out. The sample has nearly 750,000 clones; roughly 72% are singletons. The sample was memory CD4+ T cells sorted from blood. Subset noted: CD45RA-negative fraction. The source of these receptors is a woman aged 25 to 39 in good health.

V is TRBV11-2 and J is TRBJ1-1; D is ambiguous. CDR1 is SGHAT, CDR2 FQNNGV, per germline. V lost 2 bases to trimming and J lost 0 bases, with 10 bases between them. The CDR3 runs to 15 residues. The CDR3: CASSLSATMNTEAFF. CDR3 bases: TGTGCCAGCAGCTTATCAGCAACAATGAACACTGAAGCTTTCTTT.

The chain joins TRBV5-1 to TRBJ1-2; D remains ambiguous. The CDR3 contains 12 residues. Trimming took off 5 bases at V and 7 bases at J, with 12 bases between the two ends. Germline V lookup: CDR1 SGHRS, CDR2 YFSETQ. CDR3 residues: CASSPDLGGYTF. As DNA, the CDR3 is TGCGCCAGCAGTCCCGACTTGGGTGGCTACACCTTC. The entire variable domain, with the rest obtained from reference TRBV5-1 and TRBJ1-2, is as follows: KAGVTQTPRYLIKTRGQQVTLSCSPISGHRSVSWYQQTPGQGLQFLFEYFSETQRNKGNFPGRFSGRQFSNSRSEMNVSTLELGDSALYLCASSPDLGGYTFGSGTRLTVV.

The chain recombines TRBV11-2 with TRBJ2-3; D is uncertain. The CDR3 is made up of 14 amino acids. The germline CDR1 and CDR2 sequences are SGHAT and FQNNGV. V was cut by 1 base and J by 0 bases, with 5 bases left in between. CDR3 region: CASSLALSTDTQYF. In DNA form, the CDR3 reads TGTGCCAGCAGCTTAGCTCTAAGCACAGATACGCAGTATTTT.

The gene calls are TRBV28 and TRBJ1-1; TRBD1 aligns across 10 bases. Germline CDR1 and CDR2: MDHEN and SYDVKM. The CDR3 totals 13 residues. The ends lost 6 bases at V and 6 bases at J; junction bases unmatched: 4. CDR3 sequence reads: CASRTGGSPEAFF. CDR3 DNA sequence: TGTGCCAGCAGGACAGGGGGCTCCCCTGAAGCTTTCTTT.

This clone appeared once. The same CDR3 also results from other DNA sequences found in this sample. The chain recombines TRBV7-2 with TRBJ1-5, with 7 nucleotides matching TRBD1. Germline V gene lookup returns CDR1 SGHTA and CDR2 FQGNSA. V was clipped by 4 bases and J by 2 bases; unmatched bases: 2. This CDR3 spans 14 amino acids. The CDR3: CASSSGQGNQPQHF. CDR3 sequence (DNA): TGTGCCAGCAGCTCCGGACAGGGCAATCAGCCCCAGCATTTT.

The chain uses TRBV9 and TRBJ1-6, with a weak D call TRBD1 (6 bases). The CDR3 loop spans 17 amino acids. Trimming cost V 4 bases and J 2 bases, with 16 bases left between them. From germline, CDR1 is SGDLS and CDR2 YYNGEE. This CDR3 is CASSLTSHRAYNSPLHF. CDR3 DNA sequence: TGTGCCAGCAGCCTCACTAGCCACAGGGCCTATAATTCACCCCTCCACTTT.

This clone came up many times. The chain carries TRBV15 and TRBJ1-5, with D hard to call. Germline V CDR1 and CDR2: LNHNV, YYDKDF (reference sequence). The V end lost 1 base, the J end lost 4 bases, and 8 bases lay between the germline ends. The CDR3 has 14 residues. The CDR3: CATSRALWNQPQHF. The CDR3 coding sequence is TGTGCCACCAGCAGAGCTCTCTGGAATCAGCCCCAGCATTTT.

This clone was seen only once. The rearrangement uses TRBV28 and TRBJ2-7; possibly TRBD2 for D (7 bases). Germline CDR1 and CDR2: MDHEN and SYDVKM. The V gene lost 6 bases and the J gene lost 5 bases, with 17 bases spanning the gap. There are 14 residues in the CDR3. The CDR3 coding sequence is TGTGCCAGCAGCTCGGGGGGCCCCTTGAACGAGCAGTACTTC. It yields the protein CASSSGGPLNEQYF. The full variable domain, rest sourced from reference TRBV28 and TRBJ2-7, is DVKVTQSSRYLVKRTGEKVFLECVQDMDHENMFWYRQDPGLGLRLIYFSYDVKMKEKGDIPEGYSVSREKKERFSLILESASTNQTSMYLCASSSGGPLNEQYFGPGTRLTVT.

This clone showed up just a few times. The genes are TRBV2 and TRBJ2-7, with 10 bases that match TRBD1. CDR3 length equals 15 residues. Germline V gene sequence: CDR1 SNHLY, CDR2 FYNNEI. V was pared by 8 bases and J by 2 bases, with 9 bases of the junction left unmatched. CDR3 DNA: TGTGCCAGCGGGCGCGGACAGGGGGGGGCCTACGAGCAGTACTTC. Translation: CASGRGQGGAYEQYF.

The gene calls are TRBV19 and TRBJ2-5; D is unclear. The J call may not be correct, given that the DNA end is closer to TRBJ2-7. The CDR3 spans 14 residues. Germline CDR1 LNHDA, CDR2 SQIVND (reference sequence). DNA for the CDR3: TGTGCCAGTAGTCCGGAACAGCTCCCGGGCGAGCAGTACTTC. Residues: CASSPEQLPGEQYF.

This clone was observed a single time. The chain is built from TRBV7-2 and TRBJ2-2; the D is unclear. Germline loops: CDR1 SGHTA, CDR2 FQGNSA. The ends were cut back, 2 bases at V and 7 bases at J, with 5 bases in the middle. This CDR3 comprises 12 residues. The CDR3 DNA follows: TGTGCCAGCAGCTTATTTAGCGGGGAGCTGTTTTTT. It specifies CASSLFSGELFF.

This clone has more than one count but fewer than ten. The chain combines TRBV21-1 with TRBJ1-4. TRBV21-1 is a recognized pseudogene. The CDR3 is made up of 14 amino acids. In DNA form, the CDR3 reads TGTGCCAGCAAGAGGGAGAGAGCTAATGAAAAACTGTTTTTT. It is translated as CASKRERANEKLFF.